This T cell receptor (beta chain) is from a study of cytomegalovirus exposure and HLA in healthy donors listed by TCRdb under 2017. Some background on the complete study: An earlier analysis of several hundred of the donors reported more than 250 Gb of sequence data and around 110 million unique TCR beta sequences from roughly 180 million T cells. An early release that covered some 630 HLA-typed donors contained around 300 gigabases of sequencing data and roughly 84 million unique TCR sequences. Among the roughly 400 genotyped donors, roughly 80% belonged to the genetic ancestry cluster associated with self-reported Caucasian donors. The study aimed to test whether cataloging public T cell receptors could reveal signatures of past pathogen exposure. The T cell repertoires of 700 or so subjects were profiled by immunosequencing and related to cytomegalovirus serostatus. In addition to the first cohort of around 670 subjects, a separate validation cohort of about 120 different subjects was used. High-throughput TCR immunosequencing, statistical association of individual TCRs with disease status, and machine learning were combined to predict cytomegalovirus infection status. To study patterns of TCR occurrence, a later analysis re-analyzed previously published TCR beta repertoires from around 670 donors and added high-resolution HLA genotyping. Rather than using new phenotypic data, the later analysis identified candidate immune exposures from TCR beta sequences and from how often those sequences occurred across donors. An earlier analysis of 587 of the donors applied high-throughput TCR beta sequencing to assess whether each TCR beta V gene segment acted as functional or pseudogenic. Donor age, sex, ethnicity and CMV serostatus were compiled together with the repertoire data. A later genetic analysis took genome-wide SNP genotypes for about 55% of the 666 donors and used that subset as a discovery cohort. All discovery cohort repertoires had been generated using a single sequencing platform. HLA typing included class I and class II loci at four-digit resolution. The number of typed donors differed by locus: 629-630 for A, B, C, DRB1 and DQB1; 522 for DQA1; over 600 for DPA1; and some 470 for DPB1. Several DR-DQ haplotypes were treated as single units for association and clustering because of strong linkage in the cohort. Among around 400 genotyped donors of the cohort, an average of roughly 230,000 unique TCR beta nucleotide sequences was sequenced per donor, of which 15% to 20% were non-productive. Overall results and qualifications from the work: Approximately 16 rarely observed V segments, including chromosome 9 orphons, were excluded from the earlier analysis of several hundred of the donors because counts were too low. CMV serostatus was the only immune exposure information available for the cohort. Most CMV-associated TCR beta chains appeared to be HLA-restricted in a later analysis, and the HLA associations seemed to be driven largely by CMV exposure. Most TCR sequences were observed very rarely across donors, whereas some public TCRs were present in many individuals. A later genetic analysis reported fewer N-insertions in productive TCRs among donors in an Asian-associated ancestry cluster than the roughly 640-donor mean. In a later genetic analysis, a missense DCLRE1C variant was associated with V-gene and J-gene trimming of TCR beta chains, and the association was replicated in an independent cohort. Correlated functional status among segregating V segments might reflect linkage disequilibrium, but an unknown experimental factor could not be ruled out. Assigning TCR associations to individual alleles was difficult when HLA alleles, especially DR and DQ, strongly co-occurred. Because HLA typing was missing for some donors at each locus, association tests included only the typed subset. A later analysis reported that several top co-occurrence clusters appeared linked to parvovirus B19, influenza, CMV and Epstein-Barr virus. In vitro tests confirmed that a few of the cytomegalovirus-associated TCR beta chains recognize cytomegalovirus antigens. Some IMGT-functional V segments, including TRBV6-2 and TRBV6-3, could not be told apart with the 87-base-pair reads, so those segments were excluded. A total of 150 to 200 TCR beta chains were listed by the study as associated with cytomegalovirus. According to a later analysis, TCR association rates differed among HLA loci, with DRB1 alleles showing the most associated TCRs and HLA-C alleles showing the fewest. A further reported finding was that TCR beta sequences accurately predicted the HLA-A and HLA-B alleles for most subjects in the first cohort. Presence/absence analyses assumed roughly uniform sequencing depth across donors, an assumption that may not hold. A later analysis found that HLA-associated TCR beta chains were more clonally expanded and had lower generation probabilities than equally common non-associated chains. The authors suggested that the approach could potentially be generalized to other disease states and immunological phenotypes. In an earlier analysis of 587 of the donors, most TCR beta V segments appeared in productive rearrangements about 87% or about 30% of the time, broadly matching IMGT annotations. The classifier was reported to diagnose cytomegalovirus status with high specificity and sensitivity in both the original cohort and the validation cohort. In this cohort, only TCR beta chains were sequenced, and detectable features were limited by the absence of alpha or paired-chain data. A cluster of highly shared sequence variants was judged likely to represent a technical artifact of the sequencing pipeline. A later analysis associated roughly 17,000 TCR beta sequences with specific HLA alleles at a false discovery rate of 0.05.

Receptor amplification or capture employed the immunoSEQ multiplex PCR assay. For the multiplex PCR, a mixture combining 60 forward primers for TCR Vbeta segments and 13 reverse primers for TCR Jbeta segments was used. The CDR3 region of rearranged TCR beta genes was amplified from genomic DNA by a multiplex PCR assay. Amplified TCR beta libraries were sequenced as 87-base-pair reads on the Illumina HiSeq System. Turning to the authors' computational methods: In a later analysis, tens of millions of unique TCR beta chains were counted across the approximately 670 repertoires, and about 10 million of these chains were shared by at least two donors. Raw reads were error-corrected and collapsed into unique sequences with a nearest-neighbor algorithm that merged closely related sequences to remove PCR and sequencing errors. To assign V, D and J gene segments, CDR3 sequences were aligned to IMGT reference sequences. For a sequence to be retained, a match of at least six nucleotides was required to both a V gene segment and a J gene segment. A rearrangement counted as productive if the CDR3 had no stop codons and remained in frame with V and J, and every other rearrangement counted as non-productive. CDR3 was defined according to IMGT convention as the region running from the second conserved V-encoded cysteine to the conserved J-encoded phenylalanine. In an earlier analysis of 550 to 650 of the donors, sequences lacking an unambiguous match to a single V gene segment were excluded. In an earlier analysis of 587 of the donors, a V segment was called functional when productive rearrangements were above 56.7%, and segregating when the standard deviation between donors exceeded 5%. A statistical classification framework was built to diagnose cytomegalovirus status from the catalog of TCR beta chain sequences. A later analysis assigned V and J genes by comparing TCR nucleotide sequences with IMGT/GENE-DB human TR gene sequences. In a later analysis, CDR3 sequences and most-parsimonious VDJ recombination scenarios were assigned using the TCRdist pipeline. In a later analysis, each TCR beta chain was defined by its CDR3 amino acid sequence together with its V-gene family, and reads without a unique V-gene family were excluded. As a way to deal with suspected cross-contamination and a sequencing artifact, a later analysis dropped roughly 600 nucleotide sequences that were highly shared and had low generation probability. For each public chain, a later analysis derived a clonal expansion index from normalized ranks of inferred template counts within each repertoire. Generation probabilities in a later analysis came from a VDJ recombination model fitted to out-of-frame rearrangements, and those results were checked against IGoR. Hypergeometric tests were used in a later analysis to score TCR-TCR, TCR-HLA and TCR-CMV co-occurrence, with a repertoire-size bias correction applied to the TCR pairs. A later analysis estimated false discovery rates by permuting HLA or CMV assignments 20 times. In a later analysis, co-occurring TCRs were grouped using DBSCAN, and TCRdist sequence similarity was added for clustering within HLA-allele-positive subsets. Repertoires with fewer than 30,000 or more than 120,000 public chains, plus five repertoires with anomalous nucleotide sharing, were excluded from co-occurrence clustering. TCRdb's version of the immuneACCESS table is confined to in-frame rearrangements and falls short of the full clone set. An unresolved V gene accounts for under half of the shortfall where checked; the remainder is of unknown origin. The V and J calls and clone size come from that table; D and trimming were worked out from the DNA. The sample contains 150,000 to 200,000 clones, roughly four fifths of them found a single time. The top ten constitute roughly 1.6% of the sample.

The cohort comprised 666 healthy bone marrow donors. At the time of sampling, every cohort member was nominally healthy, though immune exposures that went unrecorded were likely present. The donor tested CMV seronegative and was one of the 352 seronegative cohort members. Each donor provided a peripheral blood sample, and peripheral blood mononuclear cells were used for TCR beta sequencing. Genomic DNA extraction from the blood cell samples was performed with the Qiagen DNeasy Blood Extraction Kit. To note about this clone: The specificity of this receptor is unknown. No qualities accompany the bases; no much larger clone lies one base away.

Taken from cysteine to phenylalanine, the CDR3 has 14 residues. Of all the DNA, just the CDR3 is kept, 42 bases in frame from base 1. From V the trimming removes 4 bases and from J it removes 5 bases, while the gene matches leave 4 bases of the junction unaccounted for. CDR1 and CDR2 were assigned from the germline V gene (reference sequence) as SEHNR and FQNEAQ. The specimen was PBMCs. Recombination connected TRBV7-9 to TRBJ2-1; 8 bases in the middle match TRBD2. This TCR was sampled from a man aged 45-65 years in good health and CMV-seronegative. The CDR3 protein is CASSSTSGNNEQFF. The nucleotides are TGTGCCAGCAGCTCTACTAGCGGAAACAATGAGCAGTTCTTC.